The 15 T cell receptor beta chains below were found in one sample sequenced in a study of cytomegalovirus exposure and HLA in healthy donors. Primers included in the PCR were 60 Vbeta and 13 Jbeta primers. The protocol was immunoSEQ multiplex PCR, while the TCRdb copy is restricted to in-frame clones and leaves out a portion. Of around 140,000 clones listed, roughly 71% are singletons. Material for sequencing was PBMCs. The receptor set was obtained from a man aged 25 to 40 in good health and CMV-seronegative.

The CDR3 loop reads CASTKGGFNEAFF. The CDR3 nucleotides are TGTGCCAGCACGAAAGGAGGGTTTAATGAAGCTTTCTTT. V is TRBV6-5 and J is TRBJ1-1; D not resolved. The CDR3 length is 13 residues. V dropped 7 bases and J dropped 7 bases, with 16 bases sitting between them. The germline gives CDR1 MNHEY, CDR2 SVGAGI.

This clone was seen more than once but under ten times. This chain connects TRBV5-4 to TRBJ1-1; D unresolved. The CDR3 loop spans 14 amino acids. Between the trimmed V and J ends, which lost 0 bases and 0 bases, there was a span of 6 bases. Germline values: CDR1 SGHNT, CDR2 YYREEE (reference sequence). The CDR3 sequence is CASSLDLMNTEAFF. The CDR3 nucleotides are TGTGCCAGCAGCTTGGACTTAATGAACACTGAAGCTTTCTTT.

This clone was observed once. This rearrangement joins TRBV2 to TRBJ1-1; 7 positions match TRBD1. CDR1 SNHLY and CDR2 FYNNEI come from the germline V gene. The CDR3 has 12 amino acids. J lost 11 bases, V lost 9 bases, and 12 bases had no gene match. CDR3 nucleotides: TGTGCCAGACAGGACAGGCAAAGCAGGGCTTTCTTT. This gives the protein CARQDRQSRAFF.

The chain joins TRBV6-1 to TRBJ2-7; a weak D match, TRBD1 (5 bases). In germline, CDR1 is MNHNS, CDR2 SASEGT. CDR3 length equals 13 residues. V was trimmed by 0 bases and J by 9 bases, leaving 12 bases between them. CDR3: CASSEAVGVGQYF. The CDR3 DNA is TGTGCCAGCAGTGAAGCAGTAGGGGTGGGGCAGTACTTC.

This clone was observed a single time. This chain joins TRBV30 and TRBJ2-7; D is ambiguous. Germline-derived CDR1 and CDR2 are GTSNPN and SVGIG (reference sequence). V was clipped by 1 base and J by 2 bases, with 6 bases between them. This CDR3 has 12 amino acids. The CDR3 DNA sequence: TGTGCCTGGAGTGACAGCACCTACGAGCAGTACTTC. Protein sequence: CAWSDSTYEQYF.

This sequence joins TRBV27 and TRBJ2-5; weak D call: TRBD1 (6 bases). The CDR3 consists of 15 residues. CDR1 and CDR2 (germline): MNHEY, SMNVEV (reference sequence). The V end lost 3 bases, the J end lost 0 bases, and 11 bases lay between the germline ends. This CDR3 reads CASSLGRTDQETQYF. CDR3 DNA: TGTGCCAGCAGTTTGGGGCGGACAGACCAAGAGACCCAGTACTTC.

This sequence joins TRBV19 and TRBJ2-7; 7 bases map to TRBD2. J was trimmed by 3 bases and V by 1 base; bases with no gene match: 6. CDR1 and CDR2 from the germline V gene are LNHDA and SQIVND (reference sequence). The CDR3 length is 15 residues. In DNA, the CDR3 is TGTGCCAGTAGTATAGGTGGCGGGGGAGGCTACGAGCAGTACTTC. Residues: CASSIGGGGGYEQYF.

The gene calls are TRBV9 and TRBJ1-1; no clear D. CDR1 and CDR2 from the germline V gene are SGDLS and YYNGEE. Trimming shortened V by 3 bases and J by 0 bases, and 6 bases separated the two germline ends. CDR3 length equals 13 residues. The CDR3 region is CASSAVLNTEAFF. As DNA, the CDR3 is TGTGCCAGCAGCGCGGTCCTGAACACTGAAGCTTTCTTT.

The chain combines TRBV9 with TRBJ2-7; 7 bases are a match to TRBD2. This CDR3 region has 16 residues. The germline CDR1 and CDR2 sequences are SGDLS and YYNGEE. V shed 4 bases, J shed 0 bases, and the junction held 10 bases outside the gene matches. The CDR3 nucleotides read TGTGCCAGCAGCACCTCCTCTAGCGGACCCTCCTACGAGCAGTACTTC. Its protein is CASSTSSSGPSYEQYF.

The rearrangement joins TRBV5-4 to TRBJ1-1; 9 positions match TRBD1. CDR3 size: 13 residues. CDR1 and CDR2 from the germline V gene are SGHNT and YYREEE (reference sequence). V trimming: 4 bases; J trimming: 6 bases; junction bases outside the gene matches: 4. CDR3 coding DNA: TGTGCCAGCAGCAGTACAGGGGGCGCTGAAGCTTTCTTT. Protein: CASSSTGGAEAFF.

J is TRBJ2-7 and V is TRBV5-1; 12 positions match TRBD1. The length of the CDR3 is 14 residues. Looked up from germline, CDR1 is SGHRS and CDR2 is YFSETQ. Trimming cost V 7 bases and J 7 bases; bases outside gene matches: 9. The CDR3 DNA reads as TGCGCCAGCGGACCGGGACAGGGGGCGCGGGAGCAGTACTTC. This encodes CASGPGQGAREQYF.

V is TRBV18 and J is TRBJ2-7; TRBD2 aligns across 7 bases. CDR1 and CDR2 from the germline V gene are KGHSH and LQKENI. The CDR3 is 17 residues long. J lost 0 bases, V lost 3 bases, and 11 bases had no gene match. The CDR3 DNA is TGTGCCAGCTCACCCGGCGGGAGCGCGGGGACCTCCTACGAGCAGTACTTC. Translating it yields CASSPGGSAGTSYEQYF.

To note about this clone: Other DNA sequences in this sample translate to the same CDR3. The chain combines TRBV6-1 with TRBJ1-6, with 7 bases identical to TRBD1. From germline, CDR1 is MNHNS and CDR2 SASEGT. With 7 bases clipped from V and 9 bases from J, the junction kept 3 bases outside the gene matches. The CDR3 spans 12 residues. The CDR3 protein is CASNRGSSPLHF. The CDR3 nucleotides read TGTGCCAGCAACAGGGGAAGTTCACCCCTCCACTTT.

The CDR3 spells CASSELSGRGTYEQYF. In DNA, the CDR3 is TGTGCCAGCAGTGAACTTAGCGGGAGGGGAACCTACGAGCAGTACTTC. The chain employs TRBV6-1 and TRBJ2-5; 11 positions agree with TRBD2. The J call could be wrong; TRBJ2-7 is a better fit for the DNA end. The CDR3 covers 16 residues. Germline values: CDR1 MNHNS, CDR2 SASEGT.

The rearrangement links TRBV28 to TRBJ2-7; 7 bases match TRBD1. Germline V gene data show CDR1 as MDHEN and CDR2 as SYDVKM. Germline trimming cut 2 bases from V and 5 bases from J; bases unmatched to any gene: 12. The CDR3 totals 16 residues. The CDR3 sequence is CASSLTQGWLNDEQYF. CDR3 sequence (DNA): TGTGCCAGCAGTTTAACACAGGGGTGGTTGAACGACGAGCAGTACTTC.